A single sample gave rise to the 24 T cell receptor beta chains below, sequenced in a study of OX40 agonist ivuxolimab in advanced cancers. Assay: immunoSEQ multiplex PCR; the TCRdb copy retains only in-frame clones and omits some. This repertoire shows about 76,000 clones, approximately 85% found once; its top ten account for approximately 5.5%. This material consisted of CD4+ or CD8+ T cells sorted from blood, taken in a trial of the OX40 agonist ivuxolimab. The receptors originated from an adult with an advanced solid tumor such as melanoma, head and neck, liver or kidney cancer.

J is TRBJ2-7 and V is TRBV19; 10 bases are a match to TRBD2. After removal of 2 bases from V and 6 bases from J, the junction contained 10 bases not matched to a gene. The CDR3 has 16 residues. Per the germline V gene, CDR1 is LNHDA and CDR2 is SQIVND (reference sequence). CDR3: CASSILGAGGPAEQYF. Written as DNA, the CDR3 is TGTGCCAGTAGTATACTGGGAGCGGGAGGGCCCGCCGAGCAGTACTTC.

The chain is built from TRBV7-2 and TRBJ2-7; either TRBD1 or TRBD2 may supply D (5 bases each). With 1 base removed from V and 5 bases from J, the gap between germline ends came to 12 bases. Per germline, CDR1 SGHTA and CDR2 FQGNSA. The CDR3 is 14 residues long. CDR3 amino acids: CASSLGWGRHEQYF. The CDR3 coding sequence is TGTGCCAGCAGCTTAGGGTGGGGGAGACACGAGCAGTACTTC.

The rearrangement uses TRBV2 and TRBJ2-7; perhaps TRBD2 as D (5 bases). The germline CDR1 and CDR2 sequences are SNHLY and FYNNEI. The CDR3 sequence is 12 residues long. Trimming shortened V by 6 bases and J by 6 bases, and 12 bases separated the two germline ends. The CDR3 nucleotides read TGTGCCAGCAGGATGAGGGAAGGCGAGCAGTACTTC. The encoded protein is CASRMREGEQYF. Variable domain in full (rest from reference TRBV2 and TRBJ2-7): EPEVTQTPSHQVTQMGQEVILRCVPISNHLYFYWYRQILGQKVEFLVSFYNNEISEKSEIFDDQFSVERPDGSNFTLKIRSTKLEDSAMYFCASRMREGEQYFGPGTRLTVT.

The chain employs TRBV30 and TRBJ1-2, with D maybe TRBD1 (5 bases). The V end lost 5 bases, the J end lost 9 bases, and 19 bases lay between the germline ends. Germline CDR1 GTSNPN, CDR2 SVGIG (reference sequence). This CDR3 spans 13 amino acids. The CDR3 sequence: CAWAADSTVSYTF. For the CDR3, the DNA is TGTGCCTGGGCCGCCGACAGTACTGTTAGCTACACCTTC. Using reference TRBV30 and TRBJ1-2 for the parts outside the CDR3, the full variable domain is SQTIHQWPATLVQPVGSPLSLECTVEGTSNPNLYWYRQAAGRGLQLLFYSVGIGQISSEVPQNLSASRPQDRQFILSSKKLLLSDSGFYLCAWAADSTVSYTFGSGTRLTVV.

V is TRBV21-1 and J is TRBJ2-3; TRBD2, the table's D call, lacks a check against the DNA. TRBV21-1 is listed as a pseudogene. CDR3 length equals 16 residues. CDR3 DNA: TGTGCCAGCAGGGCCAAGACCCCCGCGGGTGCAGATACGCAGTATTTT. This gives the protein CASRAKTPAGADTQYF.

V gene TRBV6-5 combines with J gene TRBJ1-5, with TRBD1 as a possible D gene (5 bases). CDR3 length: 15 amino acids. CDR1 and CDR2 (germline): MNHEY, SVGAGI. Trimming removed 6 bases from V and 5 bases from J, with 17 bases in between. This CDR3 reads CASRPGAGSHQPQHF. The CDR3 DNA reads as TGTGCCAGCAGGCCCGGGGCAGGGAGCCATCAGCCCCAGCATTTT.

The chain is built from TRBV9 and TRBJ2-5, with TRBD2 matching 7 bases. V shed 2 bases and J 2 bases; nucleotides not matched to a gene: 12. This CDR3 comprises 17 residues. In germline, CDR1 is SGDLS, CDR2 YYNGEE. For the CDR3, the DNA is TGTGCCAGCAGCGTCGGTCCTCGGGACTACCCTCAAGAGACCCAGTACTTC. This codes for CASSVGPRDYPQETQYF.

The chain employs TRBV7-9 and TRBJ1-3; tentative D call: TRBD1 (5 bases). The CDR3 contains 15 residues. With 1 base removed from V and 2 bases from J, the gap between germline ends came to 9 bases. Germline assignment: CDR1 SEHNR and CDR2 FQNEAQ (reference sequence). The CDR3 region has the DNA TGTGCCAGCAGCTTAGATGGGGGACCTGGAAACACCATATATTTT. It specifies CASSLDGGPGNTIYF. The complete variable domain, with remaining parts taken from reference TRBV7-9 and TRBJ1-3, reads DTGVSQNPRHKITKRGQNVTFRCDPISEHNRLYWYRQTLGQGPEFLTYFQNEAQLEKSRLLSDRFSAERPKGSFSTLEIQRTEQGDSAMYLCASSLDGGPGNTIYFGEGSWLTVV.

For this clone: The same CDR3 can be traced to other DNA sequences in this sample. The chain recombines TRBV9 with TRBJ2-7, with 7 bases fitting TRBD2. In germline, CDR1 is SGDLS, CDR2 YYNGEE. The ends lost 2 bases at V and 4 bases at J; junction bases unmatched: 6. The CDR3 loop spans 14 amino acids. CDR3 region: CASSVGAGPYEQYF. CDR3 bases: TGTGCCAGCAGCGTTGGAGCGGGGCCTTACGAGCAGTACTTC.

This chain connects TRBV2 to TRBJ1-2, with D possibly matching TRBD1 (5 bases). Germline lookup yields CDR1 SNHLY and CDR2 FYNNEI. Trimming cost V 7 bases and J 4 bases, with 13 bases left between them. The CDR3 has 13 residues. The CDR3 DNA sequence: TGTGCCAGCATCCTAGGGACCCCCTATGGCTACACCTTC. This sequence encodes CASILGTPYGYTF.

The chain carries TRBV18 and TRBJ2-3; D may be TRBD2 (6 bases). Germline values: CDR1 KGHSH, CDR2 LQKENI. Trimming left V 0 bases short and J 14 bases short, with 15 bases between. This CDR3 is built from 13 residues. The chain's CDR3 is CASSPPRTGVWYF. CDR3 coding DNA: TGTGCCAGCTCACCACCCCGGACGGGGGTTTGGTATTTT.

This clone was observed once. The V and J genes are TRBV6-1 and TRBJ1-2, with D hard to call. The CDR3 totals 14 residues. The germline CDR1 and CDR2 sequences are MNHNS and SASEGT. V was pared by 6 bases and J by 8 bases, with 19 bases between. The CDR3, as DNA: TGTGCCAGCAGGGAGCTGAGCGGTCGCGAGGGCTACACCTTC. This translates into CASRELSGREGYTF.

The genes are TRBV21-1 and TRBJ2-5; the DNA was not used to check the table's D call, TRBD2. TRBV21-1 is listed as a pseudogene. The CDR3 contains 18 residues. The CDR3 is CASSSTNLGPRGVETQYF. In nucleotides, the CDR3 is TGTGCCAGCAGCTCAACGAACCTTGGCCCCCGGGGGGTAGAGACCCAGTACTTC.

In this sample, this clone turned up once. J is TRBJ2-3 and V is TRBV9, with D maybe TRBD2 (6 bases). Trimming took off 4 bases at V and 3 bases at J, with 12 bases between the two ends. Looked up from germline, CDR1 is SGDLS and CDR2 is YYNGEE. The CDR3 loop spans 14 amino acids. CDR3 bases: TGTGCCAGCAGCCTGCTTGCGGGAACAGATACGCAGTATTTT. Translating gives CASSLLAGTDTQYF.

The table lists this clone with a count of one. This rearrangement joins TRBV11-3 to TRBJ2-1; D not certain. The germline V gene has CDR1 SGHNT and CDR2 YENEEA. The CDR3 is 11 residues long. Trimming took off 1 base at V and 12 bases at J, with 7 bases between the two ends. CDR3 region: CASSLGGPQFF. The CDR3 DNA follows: TGTGCCAGCAGCTTAGGGGGTCCGCAGTTCTTC.

The chain uses TRBV7-9 and TRBJ2-5, with D perhaps TRBD2 (7 bases). The CDR3 runs to 18 residues. In germline, CDR1 is SEHNR, CDR2 FQNEAQ (reference sequence). V was clipped by 5 bases and J by 4 bases, with 26 bases between them. In DNA, the CDR3 is TGTGCCAGCAGCCCAGCTGGGGGGTCGGGGGGCTTCGGAGAGACCCAGTACTTC. The encoded protein is CASSPAGGSGGFGETQYF.

The chain couples TRBV21-1 to TRBJ2-5; the DNA was not used to check the table's D call, TRBD2. TRBV21-1 is a recognized pseudogene. CDR3 length: 14 amino acids. Here the CDR3 reads CASSSPVRRETQYF. The CDR3, as DNA: TGTGCCAGCAGCTCCCCGGTCAGGAGGGAGACCCAGTACTTC.

V and J are TRBV10-1 and TRBJ2-5; 7 bases align to TRBD2. Germline loops: CDR1 WNHNN, CDR2 SYGVQD (reference sequence). This CDR3 region has 14 residues. After removal of 4 bases from V and 2 bases from J, the junction contained 4 bases not matched to a gene. CDR3 bases: TGCGCCAGCAGTGGGGGGGGTCTGCAAGAGACCCAGTACTTC. It translates to CASSGGGLQETQYF.

This clone was counted between two and nine times. The rearrangement links TRBV14 to TRBJ2-7; the D is unclear. The CDR3 spans 12 residues. V was pared by 0 bases and J by 1 base, with 1 base between. The V gene's germline CDR1 is SGHDN and CDR2 FVKESK. The CDR3 reads CASSQDSYEQYF. CDR3 coding DNA: TGTGCCAGCAGCCAAGATTCCTACGAGCAGTACTTC. The entire variable domain, with the rest obtained from reference TRBV14 and TRBJ2-7, is as follows: EAGVTQFPSHSVIEKGQTVTLRCDPISGHDNLYWYRRVMGKEIKFLLHFVKESKQDESGMPNNRFLAERTGGTYSTLKVQPAELEDSGVYFCASSQDSYEQYFGPGTRLTVT.

This clone occurred a few times. This chain uses TRBV18 with TRBJ1-5; 12 bases agree with TRBD1. Trimming at V came to 0 bases and at J to 1 base, leaving 4 bases not matched to a gene. In germline, CDR1 is KGHSH, CDR2 LQKENI. There are 18 residues in the CDR3. The CDR3 sequence is CASSPPGTGGASNQPQHF. The CDR3 nucleotides read TGTGCCAGCTCACCACCAGGGACAGGGGGCGCGAGCAATCAGCCCCAGCATTTT. Filled out from reference TRBV18 and TRBJ1-5, the complete variable domain reads NAGVMQNPRHLVRRRGQEARLRCSPMKGHSHVYWYRQLPEEGLKFMVYLQKENIIDESGMPKERFSAEFPKEGPSILRIQQVVRGDSAAYFCASSPPGTGGASNQPQHFGDGTRLSIL.

This clone was counted only a few times. The chain combines TRBV6-5 with TRBJ1-5; weak D call: TRBD1 (5 bases). The CDR3 sequence is 14 residues long. The germline CDR1 and CDR2 sequences are MNHEY and SVGAGI. V was trimmed by 6 bases and J by 3 bases, leaving 12 bases between them. Here the CDR3 reads CASSRDSLNQPQHF. In DNA, the CDR3 is TGTGCCAGCAGCCGCGACAGCCTCAATCAGCCCCAGCATTTT.

This chain joins TRBV18 and TRBJ1-1, with 8 bases matching TRBD1. This CDR3 contains 14 residues. V lost 2 bases, J lost 3 bases, and 2 bases stayed unmatched. Germline assignment: CDR1 KGHSH and CDR2 LQKENI. CDR3 bases: TGTGCCAGCTCACCAAACAGGGGGGACACTGAAGCTTTCTTT. Encoded protein: CASSPNRGDTEAFF.

V gene TRBV5-6 combines with J gene TRBJ2-7; D is perhaps TRBD1 (6 bases). CDR3 size: 13 residues. The V gene's germline CDR1 is SGHDT and CDR2 YYEEEE. Trimming removed 2 bases from V and 4 bases from J, with 10 bases in between. The CDR3 DNA reads TGTGCCAGCAGCTTACAGGGTTTGTACGAGCAGTACTTC. It translates to CASSLQGLYEQYF.

The CDR3 region is CASSQRANSNYGYTF. CDR3 DNA sequence: TGTGCCAGCAGCCAGAGGGCAAATTCTAACTATGGCTACACCTTC. This chain links TRBV7-6 with TRBJ1-2; no clear D gene. Per germline, CDR1 SGHVS and CDR2 FNYEAQ. This CDR3 is 15 amino acids long. Trimming left V 5 bases short and J 0 bases short, with 13 bases between.